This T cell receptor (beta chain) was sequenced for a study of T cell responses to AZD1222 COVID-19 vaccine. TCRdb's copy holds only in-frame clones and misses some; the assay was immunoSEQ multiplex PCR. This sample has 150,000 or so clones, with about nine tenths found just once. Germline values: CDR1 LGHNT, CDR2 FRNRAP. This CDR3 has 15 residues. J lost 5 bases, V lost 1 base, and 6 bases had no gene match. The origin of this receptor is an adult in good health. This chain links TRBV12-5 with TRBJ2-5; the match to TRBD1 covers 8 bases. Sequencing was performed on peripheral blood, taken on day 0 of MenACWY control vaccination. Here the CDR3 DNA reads TGTGCTAGTGGTTTGGGCAGGGGGCTTGCGGAGACCCAGTACTTC. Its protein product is CASGLGRGLAETQYF.